This T cell receptor beta chain was captured by sequencing in a study of cytomegalovirus exposure and HLA in healthy donors. Study observations and caveats: Reported results showed that the classifier diagnosed cytomegalovirus status with high specificity and sensitivity.

As regards this clone: What it binds is unknown.

Repertoires were generated with immunoSEQ multiplex PCR, while TCRdb's copy carries only in-frame clones and drops some. The sample shows roughly 80,000 clones, roughly 94% of them seen only once. The CDR3 length is 15 residues. The germline gives CDR1 SGHVS, CDR2 FNYEAQ. With 5 bases clipped from V and 0 bases from J, the junction kept 4 bases outside the gene matches. This TCR was recovered from a woman aged 18-29 years in good health and CMV-seropositive. The chain joins TRBV7-6 to TRBJ2-3; TRBD2 matches at 8 bases. Input material: PBMCs. The CDR3 DNA follows: TGTGCCAGCAGCAGACTAGCGTCAAGCACAGATACGCAGTATTTT. The encoded protein is CASSRLASSTDTQYF. The variable domain in full, completed from reference TRBV7-6 and TRBJ2-3, reads GAGVSQSPRYKVTKRGQDVALRCDPISGHVSLYWYRQALGQGPEFLTYFNYEAQQDKSGLPNDRFSAERPEGSISTLTIQRTEQRDSAMYRCASSRLASSTDTQYFGPGTRLTVL.